This entry lists 27 T cell receptor beta chains sequenced from one sample in a study of OX40 agonist ivuxolimab in advanced cancers. Sequenced by immunoSEQ multiplex PCR; TCRdb stores in-frame clones only, minus some. The sample holds over 85,000 clones, around 80% seen once. Source: CD4+ or CD8+ T cells sorted from blood, taken in a trial of the OX40 agonist ivuxolimab. The receptors here all came from an adult with an advanced solid tumor such as melanoma, head and neck, liver or kidney cancer.

The rearrangement uses TRBV19 and TRBJ1-2, with 10 nucleotides matching TRBD1. There are 14 residues in the CDR3. With 7 bases clipped from V and 4 bases from J, the junction kept 6 bases outside the gene matches. CDR1 LNHDA and CDR2 SQIVND come from the germline V gene (reference sequence). The CDR3 DNA sequence: TGTGCCAGTATTCCGGGACAGGGGCTCTATGGCTACACCTTC. It codes for CASIPGQGLYGYTF.

This chain joins TRBV4-2 and TRBJ2-3, with 8 nucleotides matching TRBD2. V shed 3 bases and J 6 bases; nucleotides not matched to a gene: 2. CDR3 length: 13 residues. CDR1 and CDR2 from the germline V gene are LGHNA and YNFKEQ. The CDR3 loop is CASSQRLADTQYF. The CDR3 DNA follows: TGTGCCAGCAGCCAGAGACTAGCGGATACGCAGTATTTT.

This clone was picked up one time. The J gene is TRBJ2-3, the V gene TRBV25-1; 8 positions agree with TRBD1. The J segment lost 3 bases and the V segment lost 2 bases, leaving 7 bases of the junction unmatched. CDR1 and CDR2 from the germline V gene are MGHDK and SYGVNS. The CDR3 loop spans 16 amino acids. As DNA, the CDR3 is TGTGCCAGCAGTGAAGGACAGGGACCTGTAACAGATACGCAGTATTTT. Translating it yields CASSEGQGPVTDTQYF. The variable domain in full, with the rest retrieved from reference TRBV25-1 and TRBJ2-3, is EADIYQTPRYLVIGTGKKITLECSQTMGHDKMYWYQQDPGMELHLIHYSYGVNSTEKGDLSSESTVSRIRTEHFPLTLESARPSHTSQYLCASSEGQGPVTDTQYFGPGTRLTVL.

The chain uses TRBV19 and TRBJ2-3, with D possibly matching TRBD1 (6 bases). The V gene's germline CDR1 is LNHDA and CDR2 SQIVND (reference sequence). Trimming shortened V by 9 bases and J by 1 base, and 14 bases separated the two germline ends. The CDR3 covers 14 residues. CDR3 residues: CASGQGLGTDTQYF. In nucleotides, the CDR3 is TGTGCCAGCGGCCAGGGGCTGGGCACAGATACGCAGTATTTT.

This rearrangement joins TRBV5-8 to TRBJ1-1; D is ambiguous. Trimming cost V 5 bases and J 0 bases, with 29 bases left between them. The CDR3 contains 20 residues. CDR1 SGHTS and CDR2 YDEGEE come from the germline V gene. CDR3 in amino acids: CASRPWAGGVILFMNTEAFF. The CDR3 DNA follows: TGTGCCAGCAGACCGTGGGCAGGCGGGGTGATTCTATTCATGAACACTGAAGCTTTCTTT. Using reference TRBV5-8 and TRBJ1-1 for the parts outside the CDR3, the full variable domain is EAGVTQSPTHLIKTRGQQATLRCSPISGHTSVYWYQQALGLGLQFLLWYDEGEERNRGNFPPRFSGRQFPNYSSELNVNALELEDSALYLCASRPWAGGVILFMNTEAFFGQGTRLTVV.

V gene TRBV27 combines with J gene TRBJ1-1, with a possible D match to TRBD1 (6 bases). The CDR3 contains 15 residues. Trimming stripped 3 bases from V and 0 bases from J, with 11 bases between. In germline, CDR1 is MNHEY, CDR2 SMNVEV (reference sequence). CDR3 in DNA: TGTGCCAGCAGTTTGATTGGACAGCTGAACACTGAAGCTTTCTTT. This sequence encodes CASSLIGQLNTEAFF.

The chain combines TRBV7-3 with TRBJ2-7; 10 bases match TRBD1. Trimming at V came to 2 bases and at J to 5 bases, leaving 3 bases not matched to a gene. The CDR3 has 14 amino acids. Germline-derived CDR1 and CDR2 are SGHTA and FQGTGA. The CDR3 is CASSLRQGADEQYF. The CDR3 nucleotides are TGTGCCAGCAGCTTACGACAGGGGGCGGACGAGCAGTACTTC.

The chain couples TRBV28 to TRBJ1-1, with D unresolved. Germline loops: CDR1 MDHEN, CDR2 SYDVKM. The CDR3 runs 14 residues. V dropped 3 bases and J dropped 3 bases, with 11 bases sitting between them. This CDR3 reads CASSLENRYTEAFF. The CDR3 bases are TGTGCCAGCAGTTTGGAGAATCGGTACACTGAAGCTTTCTTT.

The chain has TRBV7-2 and TRBJ2-7; D ambiguous. With 5 bases removed from V and 8 bases from J, the gap between germline ends came to 13 bases. The CDR3 extends over 12 amino acids. The germline V gene encodes CDR1 SGHTA and CDR2 FQGNSA. The DNA of the CDR3 is TGTGCCAGCAGCCCGACCCTGAACCAGCAGTACTTC. Translated: CASSPTLNQQYF.

This rearrangement joins TRBV19 to TRBJ2-5; possible D gene TRBD2, 6 bases. The CDR3 has 15 amino acids. Germline lookup yields CDR1 LNHDA and CDR2 SQIVND (reference sequence). V lost 1 base, J lost 2 bases, and 11 bases lay in between. This CDR3 is CASSIGGVGQETQYF. DNA of the CDR3: TGTGCCAGTAGTATAGGGGGGGTTGGGCAAGAGACCCAGTACTTC.

The V and J genes are TRBV19 and TRBJ1-2, with TRBD1 matching 11 bases. With V trimmed by 5 bases and J by 4 bases, 3 bases remained unmatched. The V gene's germline CDR1 is LNHDA and CDR2 SQIVND (reference sequence). This CDR3 has 14 residues. CDR3 amino acids: CASSPGQGAYGYTF. CDR3 in DNA: TGTGCCAGTAGTCCCGGACAGGGGGCCTATGGCTACACCTTC.

The chain combines TRBV30 with TRBJ1-4; a weak D match, TRBD1 (5 bases). The CDR3 consists of 13 residues. The ends were cut back, 1 base at V and 7 bases at J, with 10 bases in the middle. Germline V gene sequence: CDR1 GTSNPN, CDR2 SVGIG (reference sequence). CDR3: CAWSEGIGEKLFF. The CDR3 DNA sequence: TGTGCCTGGAGTGAGGGGATAGGTGAAAAACTGTTTTTT.

The chain couples TRBV18 to TRBJ2-2; TRBD2 aligns across 7 bases. Per germline, CDR1 KGHSH and CDR2 LQKENI. Trimming cost V 3 bases and J 1 base; bases outside gene matches: 5. This CDR3 has 16 residues. The DNA of the CDR3 is TGTGCCAGCTCACCTGCGCAGCGGGGGAACACCGGGGAGCTGTTTTTT. Protein: CASSPAQRGNTGELFF.

V gene TRBV5-4 combines with J gene TRBJ2-7; D is perhaps TRBD2 (5 bases). Trimming took 0 bases from V and 3 from J, leaving 13 bases between them. Germline values: CDR1 SGHNT, CDR2 YYREEE (reference sequence). The CDR3 length is 15 residues. The CDR3 nucleotides are TGTGCCAGCAGCTTGGACCTTGGACTGAGCTACGAGCAGTACGTC. Encoded protein: CASSLDLGLSYEQYV.

As regards this clone: The junction shows a germline mismatch at one end, possibly a read error. The chain uses TRBV6-1 and TRBJ1-3; D remains unclear. The CDR3 length is 16 residues. Germline CDR1 and CDR2: MNHNS and SASEGT. The CDR3 protein is CASSEGFSSSGNTIYF. The CDR3 bases are TGTGCCAGCAGCGAAGGGTTTTCGAGCTCTGGAAACACCATATATTTT.

The genes are TRBV6-1 and TRBJ1-5; the D is unclear. The germline V gene encodes CDR1 MNHNS and CDR2 SASEGT. With 3 bases removed from V and 2 bases from J, the gap between germline ends came to 5 bases. The CDR3 extends over 13 amino acids. This CDR3 is CASSDSGNQPQHF. CDR3 nucleotides: TGTGCCAGCAGTGACAGCGGCAATCAGCCCCAGCATTTT.

This clone has only one observation. The chain joins TRBV7-3 to TRBJ1-3; no reliable D call. This CDR3 comprises 15 residues. Between the trimmed V and J ends, which lost 1 base and 1 base, there was a span of 8 bases. Germline CDR1 is SGHTA and CDR2 is FQGTGA. The CDR3 sequence is CASSLIPSSGNTIYF. The CDR3 coding sequence is TGTGCCAGCAGCTTAATTCCGAGTTCTGGAAACACCATATATTTT.

This rearrangement joins TRBV5-1 to TRBJ1-1, with TRBD1 as a possible D gene (6 bases). The CDR3 is made up of 17 amino acids. From germline, CDR1 is SGHRS and CDR2 YFSETQ. V lost 4 bases and J 1 base, leaving 20 bases between the germline ends. CDR3 DNA sequence: TGCGCCAGCAGCGCGGGACACGGGGGAACTTCGAACACTGAAGCTTTCTTT. This gives the protein CASSAGHGGTSNTEAFF.

The genes are TRBV10-3 and TRBJ2-5; D remains unclear. The CDR3 covers 15 residues. Germline V gene data show CDR1 as ENHRY and CDR2 as SYGVKD. V lost 1 base to trimming and J lost 9 bases, with 18 bases between them. The CDR3 here is CAISEYSGSQSAQYF. As DNA, the CDR3 is TGTGCCATCAGTGAGTACTCAGGTTCACAATCGGCCCAGTACTTC.

This clone was observed a handful of times. The chain recombines TRBV2 with TRBJ1-1; the match to TRBD1 covers 9 bases. The CDR3 covers 17 residues. Germline lookup yields CDR1 SNHLY and CDR2 FYNNEI. V dropped 7 bases and J dropped 5; count of bases not matched to a gene: 17. As DNA, the CDR3 is TGTGCCAGCACACCCGGGACAGGGAGAGGGGGTCGAACTGAAGCTTTCTTT. It is translated as CASTPGTGRGGRTEAFF.

The J gene is TRBJ2-1, the V gene TRBV29-1, with TRBD2 identical over 14 bases. The ends lost 4 bases at V and 7 bases at J; junction bases unmatched: 3. Germline CDR1 reads SQVTM; CDR2 reads ANQGSEA. The CDR3 has 14 amino acids. The CDR3 DNA is TGCAGCGTTGGGGGACTAGCGGGGGTAAATGAGCAGTTCTTC. It translates to CSVGGLAGVNEQFF.

This chain links TRBV19 with TRBJ2-3, with TRBD2 matching 7 bases. J gave up 9 bases and V 4 bases, and 10 bases lay outside the gene matches. The CDR3 has 14 residues. Germline lookup yields CDR1 LNHDA and CDR2 SQIVND (reference sequence). CDR3 nucleotides: TGTGCCAGTAGTAAGGGACCGGGGGGTCAAACGCAGTATTTT. It translates to CASSKGPGGQTQYF.

This clone was seen once. A junction boundary mismatches the germline segment, possibly from a read error. This same CDR3 is encoded by further DNA sequences in the sample. This sequence joins TRBV19 and TRBJ1-3, with unresolved D. This CDR3 is built from 12 residues. CDR1 is LNHDA and CDR2 is SQIVND in the germline V gene (reference sequence). The CDR3 sequence is CASSAGGNTIYF. Written as DNA, the CDR3 is TGCGCCAGTAGTGCAGGCGGAAACACCATATATTTT.

The chain couples TRBV29-1 to TRBJ1-5, with 10 bases fitting TRBD1. The V gene end was trimmed by 4 bases and the J gene end by 7 bases; junction bases not matched to a gene: 4. The CDR3 spans 13 residues. CDR1 is SQVTM and CDR2 is ANQGSEA in the germline V gene. The CDR3 region is CSVGGTGDQPQHF. The DNA of the CDR3 is TGCAGCGTTGGCGGGACAGGGGACCAGCCCCAGCATTTT.

The chain joins TRBV9 to TRBJ2-3, with 7 bases identical to TRBD2. The CDR3 has 15 residues. V lost 5 bases and J lost 2; bases outside the gene matches: 8. CDR1 SGDLS and CDR2 YYNGEE come from the germline V gene. CDR3 sequence: CASSRAGPPTDTQYF. CDR3 nucleotide sequence: TGTGCCAGCAGTCGAGCGGGGCCACCCACAGATACGCAGTATTTT.

The chain uses TRBV28 and TRBJ1-2; perhaps TRBD1 as D (5 bases). Per the germline V gene, CDR1 is MDHEN and CDR2 is SYDVKM. The CDR3 length is 13 residues. Trimming removed 6 bases at V and 0 bases at J, with 8 bases between. In DNA, the CDR3 is TGTGCCAGCAGGTCGACAGCTAACTATGGCTACACCTTC. It codes for CASRSTANYGYTF.

The V call is TRBV9, the J call TRBJ2-3; TRBD1 aligns across 10 bases. J was trimmed by 5 bases and V by 3 bases; bases with no gene match: 6. The CDR3 is 15 residues long. Germline V gene lookup returns CDR1 SGDLS and CDR2 YYNGEE. CDR3 amino acids: CASSAGTGVLDTQYF. Here the CDR3 DNA reads TGTGCCAGCAGCGCCGGGACAGGGGTTTTAGATACGCAGTATTTT.